This TCR beta chain was retrieved from a study of blood T cell repertoires in COVID-19. The CDR3 consists of 16 residues. The germline V gene has CDR1 LNHDA and CDR2 SQIVND (reference sequence). With V trimmed by 5 bases and J by 4 bases, 10 bases remained unmatched. TCRdb's copy holds only in-frame clones and misses some; the assay was immunoSEQ multiplex PCR. The table includes around 120,000 clones, around two thirds detected once. What was sequenced was peripheral blood. The chain links TRBV19 to TRBJ2-5; 10 bases fit TRBD1. The receptor comes from a woman aged 65 to 85 with acute or convalescent COVID-19. The CDR3 sequence: CASSARTGGGGETQYF. Here the CDR3 DNA reads TGTGCCAGTAGTGCTCGGACAGGGGGAGGAGGAGAGACCCAGTACTTC.